The T cell receptor (beta chain) under discussion was sequenced for a study of a mutant IDH1 vaccine in newly diagnosed glioma listed by TCRdb under 2021. Describing the broader study: Vaccination was initiated 4-6 weeks after radiotherapy alone, or concurrently with temozolomide cycles in the chemotherapy-containing groups. Prior to enrollment, standard therapy consisting of radiotherapy alone, temozolomide alone, or radiochemotherapy with temozolomide had been administered to patients, with the combination being received by most patients. The week-35 safety follow-up was designated visit V12, and the week-47 end of study was designated visit V13. Peripheral blood samples were drawn at six visits, namely V03 (baseline), V05, V07, V10, V12 and V13. Longitudinal TCRB deep sequencing was done for 25 treated patients, wherever samples were available for exploratory analyses. Of the approximately 30 treated patients, roughly 60% were male and 37.5% were female, and the mean age was roughly 40 years.

CDR3 length: 17 amino acids, cysteine to phenylalanine. CDR3 DNA only is kept here, 51 bases in frame from base 1. The germline V gene (reference sequence) supplies CDR1 LNHDA and CDR2 SQIVND. Deletion took 3 bases off V and 0 bases off J, with a span of 18 bases between the germline ends. Of note for this clone: The specificity of this receptor is unknown. No base quality values were provided; no much bigger clone lies one nucleotide off.

The library was obtained by the immunoSEQ multiplex PCR assay. Rearranged TCR beta chain sequences were amplified using the hsTCRB Kit according to the manufacturer's protocol. TCRB libraries were sequenced on an Illumina MiSeq. The source study handled its data this way. The proprietary platform of the kit vendor was used for demultiplexing, trimming and gene mapping. The table comes from immuneACCESS by way of TCRdb, which keeps in-frame sequences with V and J called. Part of the clones is missing from these tables; in studies checked, under half for an unresolved V gene and the rest for unknown reasons. The V and J calls and clone size are taken from that table; D and trimming were inferred from the DNA. The sample table contains roughly 40,000 clones; only one count was recorded for approximately 80% of them. Of the sample, about 4.6% falls within the top ten clones. Summary of the overall study and its limitations: It was noted by the authors that analyses of patient blood samples could not be reproduced owing to sample limitations. Changes in the top peripheral T cell clonotypes picked up by TCRB sequencing did not appear to be linked to pseudoprogression. Immune responses induced by the vaccine were seen in 90% to 95% of patients across multiple MHC alleles. Availability determined which PBMC samples were chosen for TCRB deep sequencing.

The time point label, as the study defines it: week 35, safety follow-up. Each vaccine dose, consisting of 300 ug of a 20-mer mutant IDH1 peptide in Montanide, was administered subcutaneously with topical imiquimod. Patients received eight vaccinations in weeks 1, 3, 5, 7, 11, 15, 19 and 23, corresponding to visits V03 through V10. All donors had newly diagnosed IDH1-mutant astrocytomas of WHO grade 3 or 4 that showed loss of nuclear ATRX. The samples were drawn from NOA16, a multicentre, single-arm, open-label phase I trial in Germany that tested a mutant IDH1 peptide vaccine in humans for the first time. The DNeasy Blood and Tissue Kit was used to extract genomic DNA from EDTA blood for TCRB sequencing.

The sequence is built from TRBV19 and TRBJ2-7; the D gene assignment is perhaps TRBD1 or TRBD2, with each matching 5 bases. Sequencing used PBMCs, obtained from a glioma patient whose treatment included an IDH1 peptide vaccine. This TCR was recovered from a woman in her forties or fifties with glioma. The DNA sequence reads TGTGCCAGTAGTATGGACATGGCGGGCAAGAGCTCCTACGAGCAGTACTTC. Its protein product is CASSMDMAGKSSYEQYF.